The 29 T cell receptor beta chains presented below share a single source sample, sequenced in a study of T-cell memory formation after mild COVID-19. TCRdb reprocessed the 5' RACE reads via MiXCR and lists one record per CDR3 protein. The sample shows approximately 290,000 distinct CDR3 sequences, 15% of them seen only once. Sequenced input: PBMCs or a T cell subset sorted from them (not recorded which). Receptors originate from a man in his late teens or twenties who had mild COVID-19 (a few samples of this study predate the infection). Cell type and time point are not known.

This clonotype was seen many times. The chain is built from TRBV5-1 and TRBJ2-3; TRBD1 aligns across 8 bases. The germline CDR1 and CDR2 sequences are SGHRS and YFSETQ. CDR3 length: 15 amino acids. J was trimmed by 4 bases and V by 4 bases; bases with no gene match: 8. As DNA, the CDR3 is TGCGCCAGCAGCCGGACAGGGATCGGCTCAGATACGCAGTATTTT. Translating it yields CASSRTGIGSDTQYF. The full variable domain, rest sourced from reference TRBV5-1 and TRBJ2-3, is KAGVTQTPRYLIKTRGQQVTLSCSPISGHRSVSWYQQTPGQGLQFLFEYFSETQRNKGNFPGRFSGRQFSNSRSEMNVSTLELGDSALYLCASSRTGIGSDTQYFGPGTRLTVL.

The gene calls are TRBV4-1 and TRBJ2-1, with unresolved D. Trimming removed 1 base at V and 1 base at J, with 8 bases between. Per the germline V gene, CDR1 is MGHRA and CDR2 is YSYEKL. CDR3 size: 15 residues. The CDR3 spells CASSQGPDSYNEQFF. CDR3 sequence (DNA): TGCGCCAGCAGCCAAGGGCCGGATTCCTACAATGAGCAGTTCTTC.

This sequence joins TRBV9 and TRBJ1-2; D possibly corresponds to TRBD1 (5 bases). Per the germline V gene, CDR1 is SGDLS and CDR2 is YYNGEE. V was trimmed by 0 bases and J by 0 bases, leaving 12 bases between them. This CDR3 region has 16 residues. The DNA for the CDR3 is TGTGCCAGCAGCGTAGATCTGGGACCCACTAACTATGGCTACACCTTC. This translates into CASSVDLGPTNYGYTF.

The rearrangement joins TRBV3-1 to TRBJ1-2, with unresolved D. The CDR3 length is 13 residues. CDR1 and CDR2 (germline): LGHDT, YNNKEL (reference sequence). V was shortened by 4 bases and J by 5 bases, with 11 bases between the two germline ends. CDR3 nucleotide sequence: TGTGCCAGCAGCCGTGCAGGATATTATGGCTACACCTTC. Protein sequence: CASSRAGYYGYTF.

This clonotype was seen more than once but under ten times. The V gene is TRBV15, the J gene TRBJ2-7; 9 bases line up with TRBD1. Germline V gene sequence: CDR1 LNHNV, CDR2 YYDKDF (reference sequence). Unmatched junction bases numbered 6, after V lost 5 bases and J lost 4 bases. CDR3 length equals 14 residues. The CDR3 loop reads CATSPRGQGYEQYF. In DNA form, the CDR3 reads TGTGCCACCAGCCCCCGGGGACAGGGTTACGAGCAGTACTTC. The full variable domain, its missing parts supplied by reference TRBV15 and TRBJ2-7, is DAMVIQNPRYQVTQFGKPVTLSCSQTLNHNVMYWYQQKSSQAPKLLFHYYDKDFNNEADTPDNFQSRRPNTSFCFLDIRSPGLGDTAMYLCATSPRGQGYEQYFGPGTRLTVT.

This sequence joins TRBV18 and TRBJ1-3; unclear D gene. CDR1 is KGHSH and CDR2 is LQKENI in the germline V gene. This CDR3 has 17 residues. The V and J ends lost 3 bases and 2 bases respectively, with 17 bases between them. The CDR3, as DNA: TGTGCCAGCTCACCGACACAGCTAAAACTTACTGGAAACACCATATATTTT. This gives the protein CASSPTQLKLTGNTIYF.

The CDR3: CASSLLGQSTDTQYF. The CDR3 region has the DNA TGTGCCAGCAGCTTGCTCGGGCAGAGCACAGATACGCAGTATTTT. The V call is TRBV7-9, the J call TRBJ2-3; D uncertain. The CDR3 length is 15 residues. The V gene's germline CDR1 is SEHNR and CDR2 FQNEAQ (reference sequence). V was shortened by 3 bases and J by 0 bases, with 10 bases between the two germline ends.

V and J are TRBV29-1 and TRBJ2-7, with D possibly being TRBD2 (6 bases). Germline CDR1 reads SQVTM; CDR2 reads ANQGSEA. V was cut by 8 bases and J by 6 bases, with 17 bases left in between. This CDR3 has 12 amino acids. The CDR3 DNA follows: TGCAGCCCTGAGGTACGGGAGTTCGAGCAGTACGTC. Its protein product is CSPEVREFEQYV.

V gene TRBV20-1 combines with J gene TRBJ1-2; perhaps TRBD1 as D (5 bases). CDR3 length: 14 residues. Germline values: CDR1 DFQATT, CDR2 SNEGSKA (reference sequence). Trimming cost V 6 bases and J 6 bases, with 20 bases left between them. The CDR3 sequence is CSAPGLGRLDGYTF. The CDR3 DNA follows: TGCAGTGCACCGGGACTGGGGCGGTTGGATGGCTACACCTTC.

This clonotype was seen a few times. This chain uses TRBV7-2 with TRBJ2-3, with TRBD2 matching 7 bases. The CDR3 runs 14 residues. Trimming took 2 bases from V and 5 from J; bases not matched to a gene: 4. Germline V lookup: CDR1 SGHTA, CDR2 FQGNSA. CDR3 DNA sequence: TGTGCCAGCAGCTTAAGACGGGGGGTAGATACGCAGTATTTT. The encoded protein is CASSLRRGVDTQYF.

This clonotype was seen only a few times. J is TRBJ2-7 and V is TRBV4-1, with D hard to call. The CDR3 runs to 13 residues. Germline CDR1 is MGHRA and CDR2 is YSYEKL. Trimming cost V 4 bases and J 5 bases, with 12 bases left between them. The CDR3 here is CASSPDGIHEQYF. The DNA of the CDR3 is TGCGCCAGCAGCCCCGATGGGATACACGAGCAGTACTTC.

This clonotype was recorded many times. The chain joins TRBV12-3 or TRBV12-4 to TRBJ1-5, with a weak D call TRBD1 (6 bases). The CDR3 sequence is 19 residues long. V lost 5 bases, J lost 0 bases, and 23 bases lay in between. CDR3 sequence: CASSRRPNRVMYSNQPQHF. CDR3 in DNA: TGTGCCAGCAGTCGGCGGCCCAACAGGGTAATGTATAGCAATCAGCCCCAGCATTTT.

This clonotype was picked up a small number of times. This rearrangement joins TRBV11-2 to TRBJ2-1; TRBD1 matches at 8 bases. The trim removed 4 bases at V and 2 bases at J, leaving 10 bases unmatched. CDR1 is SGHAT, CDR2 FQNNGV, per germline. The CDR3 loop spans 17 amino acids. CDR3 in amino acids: CASSSLWARGPYNEQFF. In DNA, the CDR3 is TGTGCCAGCAGCTCCTTGTGGGCCAGGGGGCCCTACAATGAGCAGTTCTTC.

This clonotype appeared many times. The CDR3 is CASSYSMIRQGREETQYF. The CDR3 DNA reads as TGTGCCAGCAGTTACTCGATGATCCGACAGGGTAGGGAAGAGACCCAGTACTTC. The chain couples TRBV6-2 or TRBV6-3 to TRBJ2-5; 7 bases map to TRBD1. CDR1 is MNHEY and CDR2 is SVGEGT in the germline V gene. V gave up 0 bases and J gave up 3 bases; unmatched junction bases: 13. The CDR3 is 18 amino acids.

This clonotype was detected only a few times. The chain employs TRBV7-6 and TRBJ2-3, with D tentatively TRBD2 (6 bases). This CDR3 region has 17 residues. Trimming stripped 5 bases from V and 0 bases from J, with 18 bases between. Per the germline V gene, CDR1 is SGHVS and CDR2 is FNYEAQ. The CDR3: CASSQPAGPRSTDTQYF. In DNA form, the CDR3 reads TGTGCCAGCAGCCAACCAGCGGGCCCTAGAAGCACAGATACGCAGTATTTT.

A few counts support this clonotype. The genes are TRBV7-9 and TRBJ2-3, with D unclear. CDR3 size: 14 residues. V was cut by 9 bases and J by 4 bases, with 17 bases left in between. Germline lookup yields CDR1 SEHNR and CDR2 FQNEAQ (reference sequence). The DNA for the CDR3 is TGTGCCAGTATCGCCGGTCTTATCTCAGATACGCAGTATTTT. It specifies CASIAGLISDTQYF.

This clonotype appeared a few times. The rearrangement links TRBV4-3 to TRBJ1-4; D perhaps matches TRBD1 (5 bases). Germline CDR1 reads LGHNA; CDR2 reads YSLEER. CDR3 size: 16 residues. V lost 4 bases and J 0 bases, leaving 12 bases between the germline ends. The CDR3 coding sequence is TGCGCCAGCAGCCCAACGGGGGGGGCAACTAATGAAAAACTGTTTTTT. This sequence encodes CASSPTGGATNEKLFF.

The CDR3 region has the DNA TGCGCCAGCAGCTACGTGGACAGGGGGCACAATGAGCAGTTCTTC. It specifies CASSYVDRGHNEQFF. The gene calls are TRBV5-1 and TRBJ2-1, with TRBD1 matching over 11 bases. The trim removed 3 bases at V and 5 bases at J, leaving 4 bases unmatched. The CDR3 spans 15 residues. Germline V CDR1 and CDR2: SGHRS, YFSETQ.

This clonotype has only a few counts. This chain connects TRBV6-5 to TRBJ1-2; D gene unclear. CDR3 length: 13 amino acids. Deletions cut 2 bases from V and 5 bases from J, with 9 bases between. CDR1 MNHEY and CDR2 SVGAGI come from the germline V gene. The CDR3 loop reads CASSYLGIYGYTF. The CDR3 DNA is TGTGCCAGCAGTTACCTAGGGATTTATGGCTACACCTTC.

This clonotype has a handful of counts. CDR3 in amino acids: CASSRIGDSGYTF. The CDR3 DNA reads as TGTGCCAGCAGCCGTATCGGGGACTCGGGCTACACCTTC. The V and J genes are TRBV3-1 and TRBJ1-2, with D perhaps TRBD1 (5 bases). Germline V gives CDR1 LGHDT, CDR2 YNNKEL (reference sequence). Trimming removed 4 bases from V and 8 bases from J, with 14 bases in between. This CDR3 spans 13 amino acids.

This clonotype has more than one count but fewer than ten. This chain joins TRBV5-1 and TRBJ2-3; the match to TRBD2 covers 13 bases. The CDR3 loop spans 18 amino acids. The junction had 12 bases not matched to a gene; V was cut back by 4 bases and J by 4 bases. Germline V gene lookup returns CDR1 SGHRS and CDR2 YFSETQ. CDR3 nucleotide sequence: TGCGCCAGCAGCAGCCGGACTAGCGGGGGTCTCTTCGCAGATACGCAGTATTTT. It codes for CASSSRTSGGLFADTQYF.

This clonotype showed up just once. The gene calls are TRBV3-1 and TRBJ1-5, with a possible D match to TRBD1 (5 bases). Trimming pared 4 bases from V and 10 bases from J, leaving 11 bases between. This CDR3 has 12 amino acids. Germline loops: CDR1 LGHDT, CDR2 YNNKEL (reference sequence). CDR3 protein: CASSRGPHPQHF. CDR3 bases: TGTGCCAGCAGCCGGGGACCTCATCCCCAGCATTTT.

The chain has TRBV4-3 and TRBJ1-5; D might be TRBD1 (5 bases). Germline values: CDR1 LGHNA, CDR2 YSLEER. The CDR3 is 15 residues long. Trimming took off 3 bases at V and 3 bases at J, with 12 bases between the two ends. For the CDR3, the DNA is TGCGCCAGCAGCCAGGAGACAGCCCCCAATCAGCCCCAGCATTTT. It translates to CASSQETAPNQPQHF.

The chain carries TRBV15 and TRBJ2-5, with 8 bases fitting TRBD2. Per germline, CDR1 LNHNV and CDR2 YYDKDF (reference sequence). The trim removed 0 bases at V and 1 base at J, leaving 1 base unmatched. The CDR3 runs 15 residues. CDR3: CATSRDGGVQETQYF. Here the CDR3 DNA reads TGTGCCACCAGCAGAGACGGGGGGGTCCAAGAGACCCAGTACTTC.

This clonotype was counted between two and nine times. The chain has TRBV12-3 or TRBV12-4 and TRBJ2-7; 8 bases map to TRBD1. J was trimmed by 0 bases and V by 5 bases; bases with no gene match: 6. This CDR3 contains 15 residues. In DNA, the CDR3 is TGTGCCAGCAGTAGAGGACAGGGTGTCTCCTACGAGCAGTACTTC. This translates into CASSRGQGVSYEQYF.

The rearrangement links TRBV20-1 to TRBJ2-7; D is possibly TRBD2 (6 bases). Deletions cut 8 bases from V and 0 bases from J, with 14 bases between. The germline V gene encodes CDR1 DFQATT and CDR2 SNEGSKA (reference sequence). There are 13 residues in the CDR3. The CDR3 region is CSPRDRFSYEQYF. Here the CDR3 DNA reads TGCAGTCCGCGGGACCGCTTCTCCTACGAGCAGTACTTC.

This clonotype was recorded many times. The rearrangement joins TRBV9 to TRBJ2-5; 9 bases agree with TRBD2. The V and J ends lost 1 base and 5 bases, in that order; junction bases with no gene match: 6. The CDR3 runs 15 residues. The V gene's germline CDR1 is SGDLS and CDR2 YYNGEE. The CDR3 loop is CASSVFAGGQETQYF. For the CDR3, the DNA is TGTGCCAGCAGCGTATTTGCGGGGGGGCAGGAGACCCAGTACTTC.

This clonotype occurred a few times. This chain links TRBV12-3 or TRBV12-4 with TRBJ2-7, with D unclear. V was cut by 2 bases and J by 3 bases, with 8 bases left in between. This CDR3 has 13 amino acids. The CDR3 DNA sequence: TGTGCCAGCAGTTTAAGGGCCATCTACGAGCAGTACTTC. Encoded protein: CASSLRAIYEQYF.

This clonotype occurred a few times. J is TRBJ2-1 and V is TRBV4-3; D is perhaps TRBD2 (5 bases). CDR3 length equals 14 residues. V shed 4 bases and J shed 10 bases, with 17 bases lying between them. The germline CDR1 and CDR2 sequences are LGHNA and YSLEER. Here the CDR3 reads CASSLRALSGEQFF. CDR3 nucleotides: TGCGCCAGCAGCCTCCGGGCCCTGTCGGGGGAGCAGTTCTTC.